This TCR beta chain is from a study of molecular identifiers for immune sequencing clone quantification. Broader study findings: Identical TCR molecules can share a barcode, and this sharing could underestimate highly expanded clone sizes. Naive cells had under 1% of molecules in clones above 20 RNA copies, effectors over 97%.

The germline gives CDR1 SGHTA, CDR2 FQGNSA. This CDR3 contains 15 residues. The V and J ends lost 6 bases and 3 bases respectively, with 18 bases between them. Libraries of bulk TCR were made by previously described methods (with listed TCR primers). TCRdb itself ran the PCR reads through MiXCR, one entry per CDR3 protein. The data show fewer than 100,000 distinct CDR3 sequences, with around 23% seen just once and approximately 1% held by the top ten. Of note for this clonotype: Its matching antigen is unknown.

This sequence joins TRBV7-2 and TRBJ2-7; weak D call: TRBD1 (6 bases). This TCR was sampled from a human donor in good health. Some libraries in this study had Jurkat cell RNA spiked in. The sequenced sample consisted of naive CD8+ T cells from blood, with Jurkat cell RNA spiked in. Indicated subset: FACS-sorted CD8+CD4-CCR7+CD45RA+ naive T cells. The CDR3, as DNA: TGTGCCAGCAGAGAGTCGGGACACAGTAACTACGAGCAGTACTTC. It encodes CASRESGHSNYEQYF.